Each of the 20 T cell receptor beta chains below was sequenced from the same sample in a study of T cell repertoires in cytomegalovirus infection. One entry per CDR3 protein, called by TCRdb with MiXCR from the reads. The sample carries fewer than 700,000 distinct CDR3 sequences, 20% to 25% recorded once. Sequenced sample: CD8+ T cells from PBMCs. These receptors came from a human donor in good health (CMV status not recorded). Some clones in this sample may be carry-over from other donors' samples.

The V call is TRBV27, the J call TRBJ1-2, with 8 bases aligning to TRBD1. Germline V lookup: CDR1 MNHEY, CDR2 SMNVEV (reference sequence). Trimming cost V 3 bases and J 4 bases; bases outside gene matches: 10. This CDR3 region has 16 residues. CDR3 loop: CASSFVDRGSVYGYTF. CDR3 nucleotide sequence: TGTGCCAGCAGTTTCGTTGACAGGGGAAGCGTCTATGGCTACACCTTC.

This clonotype was counted only a few times. The rearrangement links TRBV14 to TRBJ2-7; D perhaps matches TRBD1 (6 bases). This CDR3 region has 15 residues. V dropped 4 bases and J dropped 0 bases, with 13 bases sitting between them. Per the germline V gene, CDR1 is SGHDN and CDR2 is FVKESK. This chain's CDR3 is CASSPFDRPSYEQYF. CDR3 DNA: TGTGCCAGCAGCCCATTCGACAGGCCCTCCTACGAGCAGTACTTC. Drawing the rest from reference TRBV14 and TRBJ2-7, the complete variable domain is EAGVTQFPSHSVIEKGQTVTLRCDPISGHDNLYWYRRVMGKEIKFLLHFVKESKQDESGMPNNRFLAERTGGTYSTLKVQPAELEDSGVYFCASSPFDRPSYEQYFGPGTRLTVT.

The chain has TRBV7-2 and TRBJ1-1; D is undetermined. CDR3 length equals 14 residues. Trimming left V 6 bases short and J 0 bases short, with 11 bases between. Germline CDR1 and CDR2: SGHTA and FQGNSA. The CDR3 protein is CASSSWVMNTEAFF. The CDR3 coding sequence is TGTGCCAGCAGTTCTTGGGTCATGAACACTGAAGCTTTCTTT.

This clonotype has only a few counts. CDR3 DNA: TGTGCCAGCACAACGGGGAATCCCTACGAGCAGTACTTC. This gives the protein CASTTGNPYEQYF. The V gene is TRBV7-9, the J gene TRBJ2-7, with D tentatively TRBD2 (5 bases). This CDR3 has 13 amino acids. The germline V and J ends were trimmed by 7 bases and 2 bases, with 12 bases remaining between them. Germline CDR1 and CDR2: SEHNR and FQNEAQ (reference sequence).

V usage is TRBV11-2 and J usage is TRBJ2-1; maybe TRBD1 (6 bases). The V gene's germline CDR1 is SGHAT and CDR2 FQNNGV. The CDR3 length is 15 residues. Trimming removed 5 bases from V and 15 bases from J, with 26 bases in between. In DNA, the CDR3 is TGTGCCAGCAGCCCCTATGGCGATTTGGGCAGGGGTTCGTTCTTC. It encodes CASSPYGDLGRGSFF.

The gene calls are TRBV12-3 or TRBV12-4 and TRBJ2-1, with a possible D match to TRBD1 (5 bases). The CDR3 runs to 15 residues. V gave up 3 bases and J gave up 0 bases, with 9 bases separating them. The DNA of the CDR3 is TGTGCCAGCAGTTTCTCGACAGACTCCTACAATGAGCAGTTCTTC. It is translated as CASSFSTDSYNEQFF.

The genes are TRBV6-2 or TRBV6-3 and TRBJ2-7; TRBD1 might be the D (6 bases). Trimming shortened V by 5 bases and J by 6 bases, and 17 bases separated the two germline ends. CDR1 MNHEY and CDR2 SVGEGT come from the germline V gene. The CDR3 has 14 amino acids. The CDR3 sequence: CASSLQRDIGEQYV. As DNA, the CDR3 is TGTGCCAGCAGTCTCCAACGGGACATCGGCGAGCAGTACGTC.

The J gene is TRBJ2-1, the V gene TRBV20-1; D is perhaps TRBD1 (6 bases). Trimming removed 2 bases at V and 8 bases at J, with 25 bases between. Germline V gene data show CDR1 as DFQATT and CDR2 as SNEGSKA (reference sequence). CDR3 length equals 17 residues. The CDR3 here is CSARPEDRQGSLDEQFF. Here the CDR3 DNA reads TGCAGTGCTAGACCCGAAGACAGGCAGGGGTCATTGGATGAGCAGTTCTTC.

V gene TRBV27 combines with J gene TRBJ1-2; D is unclear. The CDR3 is made up of 14 amino acids. The V end lost 5 bases, the J end lost 9 bases, and 19 bases lay between the germline ends. Germline V gene sequence: CDR1 MNHEY, CDR2 SMNVEV (reference sequence). This CDR3 is CASSPTSLYGRYTF. The CDR3 coding sequence is TGTGCCAGCAGTCCTACTAGTCTCTATGGGCGCTACACCTTC.

In its sample, this clonotype was seen many times. This chain links TRBV11-2 with TRBJ1-4; no reliable D call. The germline gives CDR1 SGHAT, CDR2 FQNNGV. V lost 3 bases and J lost 8, with 7 bases in between. CDR3 length: 12 amino acids. The DNA for the CDR3 is TGTGCCAGCAGCTTCGAGGGAGAAAAACTGTTTTTT. It specifies CASSFEGEKLFF.

In this sample, this clonotype turned up a few times. The chain recombines TRBV7-2 with TRBJ2-1, with D perhaps TRBD1 (7 bases). The ends were cut back, 3 bases at V and 2 bases at J, with 14 bases in the middle. Per the germline V gene, CDR1 is SGHTA and CDR2 is FQGNSA. CDR3 size: 16 residues. The CDR3 region has the DNA TGTGCCAGCAGCTTTCTCAGGGGGGTAACCTACAATGAGCAGTTCTTC. Its translation is CASSFLRGVTYNEQFF.

This clonotype was found many times. The chain joins TRBV12-3 or TRBV12-4 to TRBJ2-7; no reliable D call. The CDR3 loop spans 12 amino acids. Trimming cost V 5 bases and J 4 bases, with 9 bases left between them. The CDR3 region has the DNA TGTGCCAGCAGTCCCAATACTTACGAGCAGTACTTC. This gives the protein CASSPNTYEQYF.

There are a few counts of this clonotype. The V gene is TRBV7-3, the J gene TRBJ2-7, with D uncertain. V lost 5 bases and J 3 bases, leaving 5 bases between the germline ends. This CDR3 is 11 amino acids long. The V gene's germline CDR1 is SGHTA and CDR2 FQGTGA. The CDR3 sequence: CASSKVYEQYV. In nucleotides, the CDR3 is TGTGCCAGCAGCAAGGTCTACGAGCAGTACGTC.

The chain uses TRBV6-6 and TRBJ2-7; 9 positions match TRBD1. The CDR3 extends over 15 amino acids. Per the germline V gene, CDR1 is MNHNY and CDR2 is SVGAGI (reference sequence). The trim removed 0 bases at V and 7 bases at J, leaving 7 bases unmatched. The CDR3 coding sequence is TGTGCCAGCAGTTACTCCCCTGTAGGACAGGGGGAGCAGTACGTC. Protein sequence: CASSYSPVGQGEQYV.

The table lists this clonotype with many counts. The rearrangement links TRBV7-6 to TRBJ1-4; D is unresolved. CDR1 and CDR2 from the germline V gene are SGHVS and FNYEAQ. V lost 5 bases and J lost 6, with 13 bases in between. The CDR3 extends over 14 amino acids. The CDR3 here is CASSAARFDEKLFF. CDR3 sequence (DNA): TGTGCCAGCAGCGCAGCGCGGTTCGATGAAAAACTGTTTTTT.

The sample holds many counts of this clonotype. The V call is TRBV7-6, the J call TRBJ2-2; 7 bases are a match to TRBD2. Per germline, CDR1 SGHVS and CDR2 FNYEAQ. V lost 5 bases to trimming and J lost 6 bases; unmatched junction nucleotides: 12. The CDR3 extends over 16 amino acids. In nucleotides, the CDR3 is TGTGCCAGCAGCCCCCGGGGGGTAGGCCCCGCCGGGGAGCTGTTTTTT. Protein product: CASSPRGVGPAGELFF.

This clonotype showed up just a few times. The chain employs TRBV10-2 and TRBJ1-2; the D is unclear. CDR1 WSHSY and CDR2 SAAADI come from the germline V gene. Trimming removed 3 bases at V and 1 base at J, with 9 bases between. The CDR3 loop spans 14 amino acids. CDR3 bases: TGCGCCAGCAGTGAAAGACTTTATAACTATGGCTACACCTTC. Residues: CASSERLYNYGYTF.

The chain uses TRBV11-2 and TRBJ2-7; TRBD1 matches at 8 bases. The V and J ends lost 0 bases and 2 bases, in that order; junction bases with no gene match: 9. This CDR3 is 17 amino acids long. Germline V gene sequence: CDR1 SGHAT, CDR2 FQNNGV. The CDR3 sequence: CASSLDLVQGAPYEQYF. CDR3 DNA sequence: TGTGCCAGCAGCTTAGATCTCGTCCAGGGGGCCCCCTACGAGCAGTACTTC.

This clonotype was seen more than once but under ten times. This chain links TRBV5-6 with TRBJ2-1; D remains unclear. The CDR3 contains 15 residues. Trimming stripped 1 base from V and 4 bases from J, with 12 bases between. Germline V CDR1 and CDR2: SGHDT, YYEEEE. Here the CDR3 reads CASSLWTTDYNEQFF. Here the CDR3 DNA reads TGTGCCAGCAGCTTGTGGACGACGGATTACAATGAGCAGTTCTTC.

Worth noting for this clonotype: A much larger clone differs from this one at a single base, so this may be a read error. The chain couples TRBV6-8 to TRBJ1-2; D possibly corresponds to TRBD1 (5 bases). The CDR3 is 17 residues long. The germline gives CDR1 MNHGY, CDR2 SAAAGT. V lost 0 bases, J lost 8 bases, and 22 bases lay in between. Here the CDR3 DNA reads TGTGCCAGCAGTTACTCTGTAGGGGTAACGGCTATGGGGGGCTACACCTTC. Translation gives CASSYSVGVTAMGGYTF.